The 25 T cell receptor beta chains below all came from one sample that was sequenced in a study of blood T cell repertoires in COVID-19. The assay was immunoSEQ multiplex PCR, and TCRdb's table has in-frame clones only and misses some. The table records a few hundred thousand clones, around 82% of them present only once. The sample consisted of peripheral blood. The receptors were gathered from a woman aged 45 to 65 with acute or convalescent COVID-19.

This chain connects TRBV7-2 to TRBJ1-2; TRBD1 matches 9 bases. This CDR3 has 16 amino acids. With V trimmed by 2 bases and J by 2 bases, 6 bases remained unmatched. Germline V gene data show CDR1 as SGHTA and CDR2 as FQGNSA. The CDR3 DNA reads TGTGCCAGCAGCTTAAGTCCCGGGACAGGGAACTATGGCTACACCTTC. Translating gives CASSLSPGTGNYGYTF.

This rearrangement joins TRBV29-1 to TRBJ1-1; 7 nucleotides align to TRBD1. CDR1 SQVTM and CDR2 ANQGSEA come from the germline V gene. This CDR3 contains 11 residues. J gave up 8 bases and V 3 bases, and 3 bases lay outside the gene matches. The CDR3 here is CSVELQGEAFF. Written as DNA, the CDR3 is TGCAGCGTTGAGCTACAGGGGGAAGCTTTCTTT. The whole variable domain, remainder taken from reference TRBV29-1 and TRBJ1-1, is SAVISQKPSRDICQRGTSLTIQCQVDSQVTMMFWYRQQPGQSLTLIATANQGSEATYESGFVIDKFPISRPNLTFSTLTVSNMSPEDSSIYLCSVELQGEAFFGQGTRLTVV.

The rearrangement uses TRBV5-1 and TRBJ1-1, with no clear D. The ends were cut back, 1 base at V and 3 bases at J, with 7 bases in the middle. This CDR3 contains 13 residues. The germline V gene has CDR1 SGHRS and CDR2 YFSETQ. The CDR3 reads CASSLNFDTEAFF. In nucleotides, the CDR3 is TGCGCCAGCAGCTTGAATTTCGACACTGAAGCTTTCTTT.

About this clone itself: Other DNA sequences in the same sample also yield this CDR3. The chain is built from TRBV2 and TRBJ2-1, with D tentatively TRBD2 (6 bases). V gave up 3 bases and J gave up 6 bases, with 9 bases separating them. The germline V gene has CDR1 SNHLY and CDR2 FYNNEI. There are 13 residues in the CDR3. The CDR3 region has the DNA TGTGCCAGCAGTGACGCGGGAAGCAATGAGCAGTTCTTC. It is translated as CASSDAGSNEQFF.

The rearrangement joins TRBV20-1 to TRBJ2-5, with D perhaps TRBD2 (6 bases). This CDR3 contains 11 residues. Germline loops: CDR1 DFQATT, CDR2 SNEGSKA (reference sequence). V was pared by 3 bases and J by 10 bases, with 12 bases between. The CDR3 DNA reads TGCAGTGCTAGTGGAGGGACTGGCCAGTACTTC. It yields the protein CSASGGTGQYF.

The CDR3 region has the DNA TGTGCCTGGGGGACAGGGTATTGGGGGGCTTTCTTT. Residues: CAWGTGYWGAFF. This chain uses TRBV30 with TRBJ1-1, with TRBD1 identical over 9 bases. V shed 5 bases, J shed 11 bases, and the junction held 9 bases outside the gene matches. This CDR3 is built from 12 residues. Germline CDR1 reads GTSNPN; CDR2 reads SVGIG (reference sequence).

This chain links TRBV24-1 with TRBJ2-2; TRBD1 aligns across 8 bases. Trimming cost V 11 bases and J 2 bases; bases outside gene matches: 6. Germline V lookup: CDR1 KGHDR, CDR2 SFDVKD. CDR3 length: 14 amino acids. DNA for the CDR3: TGTGCCATCAGGGACAGGACCAACACCGGGGAGCTGTTTTTT. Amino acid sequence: CAIRDRTNTGELFF.

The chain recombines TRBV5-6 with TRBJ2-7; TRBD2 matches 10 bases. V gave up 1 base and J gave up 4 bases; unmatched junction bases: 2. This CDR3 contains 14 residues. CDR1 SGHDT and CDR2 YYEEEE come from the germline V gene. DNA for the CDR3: TGTGCCAGCAGCTTGACTAGCGGGATTTACGAGCAGTACTTC. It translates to CASSLTSGIYEQYF.

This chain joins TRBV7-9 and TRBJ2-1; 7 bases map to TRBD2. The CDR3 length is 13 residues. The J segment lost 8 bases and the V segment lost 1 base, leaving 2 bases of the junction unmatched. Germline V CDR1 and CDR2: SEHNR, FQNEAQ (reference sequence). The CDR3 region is CASSLDAGDEQFF. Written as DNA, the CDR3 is TGTGCCAGCAGCTTAGATGCGGGGGATGAGCAGTTCTTC. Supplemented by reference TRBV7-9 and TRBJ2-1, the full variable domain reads DTGVSQNPRHKITKRGQNVTFRCDPISEHNRLYWYRQTLGQGPEFLTYFQNEAQLEKSRLLSDRFSAERPKGSFSTLEIQRTEQGDSAMYLCASSLDAGDEQFFGPGTRLTVL.

The CDR3 loop reads CAAGPAGELFF. The CDR3 DNA reads as TGTGCCGCGGGTCCGGCCGGGGAGCTGTTTTTT. The rearrangement links TRBV24-1 to TRBJ2-2; weak D call: TRBD2 (5 bases). Deletions cut 12 bases from V and 6 bases from J, with 10 bases between. Germline-derived CDR1 and CDR2 are KGHDR and SFDVKD. The length of the CDR3 is 11 residues.

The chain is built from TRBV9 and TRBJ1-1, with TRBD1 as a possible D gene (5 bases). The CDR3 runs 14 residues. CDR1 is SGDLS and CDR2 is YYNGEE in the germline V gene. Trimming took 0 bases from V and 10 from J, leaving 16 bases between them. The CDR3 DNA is TGTGCCAGCAGCGTAGCAAAGATGCAGGGTGGAGCTTTCTTT. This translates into CASSVAKMQGGAFF.

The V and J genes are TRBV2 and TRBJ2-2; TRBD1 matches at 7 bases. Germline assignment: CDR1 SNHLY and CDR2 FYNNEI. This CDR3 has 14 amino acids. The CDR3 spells CAISGTVLTGELFF. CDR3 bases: TGTGCTATATCCGGGACAGTGTTGACCGGGGAGCTGTTTTTT. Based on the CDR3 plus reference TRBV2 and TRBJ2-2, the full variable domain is EPEVTQTPSHQVTQMGQEVILRCVPISNHLYFYWYRQILGQKVEFLVSFYNNEISEKSEIFDDQFSVERPDGSNFTLKIRSTKLEDSAMYFCAISGTVLTGELFFGEGSRLTVL.

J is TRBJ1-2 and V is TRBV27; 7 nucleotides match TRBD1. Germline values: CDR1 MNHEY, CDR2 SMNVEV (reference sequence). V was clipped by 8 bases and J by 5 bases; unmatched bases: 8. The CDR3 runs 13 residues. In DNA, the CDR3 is TGTGCCAGCGGGACAGATAATACGTATGGCTACACCTTC. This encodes CASGTDNTYGYTF.

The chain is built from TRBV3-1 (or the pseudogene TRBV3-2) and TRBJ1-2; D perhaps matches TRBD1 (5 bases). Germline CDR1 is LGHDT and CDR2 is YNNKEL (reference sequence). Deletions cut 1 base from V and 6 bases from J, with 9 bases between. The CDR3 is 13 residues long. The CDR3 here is CASSQGGGDGYTF. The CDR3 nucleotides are TGTGCCAGCAGCCAAGGAGGAGGGGATGGCTACACCTTC.

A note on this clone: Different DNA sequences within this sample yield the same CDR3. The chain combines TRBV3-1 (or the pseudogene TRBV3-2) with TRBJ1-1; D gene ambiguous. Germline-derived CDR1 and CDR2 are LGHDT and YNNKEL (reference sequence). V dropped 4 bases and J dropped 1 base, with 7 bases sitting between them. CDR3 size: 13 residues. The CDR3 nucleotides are TGTGCCAGCAGCCGAGGGCCGAACACTGAAGCTTTCTTT. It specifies CASSRGPNTEAFF.

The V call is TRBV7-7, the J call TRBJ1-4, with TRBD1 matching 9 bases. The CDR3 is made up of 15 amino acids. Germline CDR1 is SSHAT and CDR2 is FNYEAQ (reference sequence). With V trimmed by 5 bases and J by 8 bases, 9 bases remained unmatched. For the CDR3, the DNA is TGTGCCAGCAGCCCCGGGACAGGGAGGATCGAAAAACTGTTTTTT. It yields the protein CASSPGTGRIEKLFF.

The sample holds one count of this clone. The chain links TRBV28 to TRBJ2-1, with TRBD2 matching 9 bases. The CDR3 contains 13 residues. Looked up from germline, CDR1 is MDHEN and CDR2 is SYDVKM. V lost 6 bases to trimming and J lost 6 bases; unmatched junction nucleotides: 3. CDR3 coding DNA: TGTGCCAGCAGGATGACTAGCGGCAATGAGCAGTTCTTC. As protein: CASRMTSGNEQFF.

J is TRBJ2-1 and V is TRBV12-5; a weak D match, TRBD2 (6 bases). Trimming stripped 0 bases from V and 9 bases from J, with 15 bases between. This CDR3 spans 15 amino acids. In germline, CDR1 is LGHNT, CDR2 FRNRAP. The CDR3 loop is CASGLVLAAGSEQFF. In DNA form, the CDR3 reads TGTGCTAGTGGTTTGGTACTCGCCGCCGGGAGTGAGCAGTTCTTC.

In DNA, the CDR3 is TGCGCCAGCAGCTTCGGGGTTGGCGGGGAGCTGTTTTTT. This encodes CASSFGVGGELFF. V gene TRBV5-1 combines with J gene TRBJ2-2; possibly TRBD2 for D (5 bases). The CDR3 is 13 amino acids. Germline V gene lookup returns CDR1 SGHRS and CDR2 YFSETQ. V lost 2 bases and J lost 7, with 9 bases in between.

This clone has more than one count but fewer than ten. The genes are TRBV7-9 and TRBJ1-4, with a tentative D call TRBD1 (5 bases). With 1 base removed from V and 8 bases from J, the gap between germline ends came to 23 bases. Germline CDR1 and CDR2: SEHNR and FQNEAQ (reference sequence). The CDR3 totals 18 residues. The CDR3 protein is CASSLGPWYGAEEEKLFF. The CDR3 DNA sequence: TGTGCCAGCAGCTTAGGCCCCTGGTATGGGGCCGAGGAAGAAAAACTGTTTTTT.

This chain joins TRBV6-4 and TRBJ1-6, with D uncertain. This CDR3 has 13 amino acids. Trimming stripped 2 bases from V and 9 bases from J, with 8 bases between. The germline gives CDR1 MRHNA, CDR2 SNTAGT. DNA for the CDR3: TGTGCCAGCAGTGACGCCCCCAGTTCACCCCTCCACTTT. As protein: CASSDAPSSPLHF.

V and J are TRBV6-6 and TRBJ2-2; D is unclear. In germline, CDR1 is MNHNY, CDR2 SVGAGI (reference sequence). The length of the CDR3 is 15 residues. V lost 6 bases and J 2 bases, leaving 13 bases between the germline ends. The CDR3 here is CASRRPDSNTGELFF. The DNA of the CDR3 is TGTGCCAGCAGACGACCCGACTCAAACACCGGGGAGCTGTTTTTT.

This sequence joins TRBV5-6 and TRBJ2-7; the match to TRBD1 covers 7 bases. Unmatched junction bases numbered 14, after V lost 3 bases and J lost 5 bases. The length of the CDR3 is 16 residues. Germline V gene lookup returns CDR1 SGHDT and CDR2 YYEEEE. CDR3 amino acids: CASSSTRADRAHEQYF. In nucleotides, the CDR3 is TGTGCCAGCAGCTCCACACGAGCCGACAGGGCCCACGAGCAGTACTTC.

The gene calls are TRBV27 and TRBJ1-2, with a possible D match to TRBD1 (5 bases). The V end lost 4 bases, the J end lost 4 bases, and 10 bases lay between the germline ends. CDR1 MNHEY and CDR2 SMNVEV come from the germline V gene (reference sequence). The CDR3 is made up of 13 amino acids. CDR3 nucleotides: TGTGCCAGCAGTTCTAGGGGAACCTATGGCTACACCTTC. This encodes CASSSRGTYGYTF.

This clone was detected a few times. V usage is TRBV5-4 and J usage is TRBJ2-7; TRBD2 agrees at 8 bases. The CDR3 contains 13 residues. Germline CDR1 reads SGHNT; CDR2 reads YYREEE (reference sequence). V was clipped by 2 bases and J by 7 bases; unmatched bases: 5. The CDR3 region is CASSFERGWEQYF. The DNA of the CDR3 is TGTGCCAGCAGCTTTGAGCGGGGGTGGGAGCAGTACTTC.